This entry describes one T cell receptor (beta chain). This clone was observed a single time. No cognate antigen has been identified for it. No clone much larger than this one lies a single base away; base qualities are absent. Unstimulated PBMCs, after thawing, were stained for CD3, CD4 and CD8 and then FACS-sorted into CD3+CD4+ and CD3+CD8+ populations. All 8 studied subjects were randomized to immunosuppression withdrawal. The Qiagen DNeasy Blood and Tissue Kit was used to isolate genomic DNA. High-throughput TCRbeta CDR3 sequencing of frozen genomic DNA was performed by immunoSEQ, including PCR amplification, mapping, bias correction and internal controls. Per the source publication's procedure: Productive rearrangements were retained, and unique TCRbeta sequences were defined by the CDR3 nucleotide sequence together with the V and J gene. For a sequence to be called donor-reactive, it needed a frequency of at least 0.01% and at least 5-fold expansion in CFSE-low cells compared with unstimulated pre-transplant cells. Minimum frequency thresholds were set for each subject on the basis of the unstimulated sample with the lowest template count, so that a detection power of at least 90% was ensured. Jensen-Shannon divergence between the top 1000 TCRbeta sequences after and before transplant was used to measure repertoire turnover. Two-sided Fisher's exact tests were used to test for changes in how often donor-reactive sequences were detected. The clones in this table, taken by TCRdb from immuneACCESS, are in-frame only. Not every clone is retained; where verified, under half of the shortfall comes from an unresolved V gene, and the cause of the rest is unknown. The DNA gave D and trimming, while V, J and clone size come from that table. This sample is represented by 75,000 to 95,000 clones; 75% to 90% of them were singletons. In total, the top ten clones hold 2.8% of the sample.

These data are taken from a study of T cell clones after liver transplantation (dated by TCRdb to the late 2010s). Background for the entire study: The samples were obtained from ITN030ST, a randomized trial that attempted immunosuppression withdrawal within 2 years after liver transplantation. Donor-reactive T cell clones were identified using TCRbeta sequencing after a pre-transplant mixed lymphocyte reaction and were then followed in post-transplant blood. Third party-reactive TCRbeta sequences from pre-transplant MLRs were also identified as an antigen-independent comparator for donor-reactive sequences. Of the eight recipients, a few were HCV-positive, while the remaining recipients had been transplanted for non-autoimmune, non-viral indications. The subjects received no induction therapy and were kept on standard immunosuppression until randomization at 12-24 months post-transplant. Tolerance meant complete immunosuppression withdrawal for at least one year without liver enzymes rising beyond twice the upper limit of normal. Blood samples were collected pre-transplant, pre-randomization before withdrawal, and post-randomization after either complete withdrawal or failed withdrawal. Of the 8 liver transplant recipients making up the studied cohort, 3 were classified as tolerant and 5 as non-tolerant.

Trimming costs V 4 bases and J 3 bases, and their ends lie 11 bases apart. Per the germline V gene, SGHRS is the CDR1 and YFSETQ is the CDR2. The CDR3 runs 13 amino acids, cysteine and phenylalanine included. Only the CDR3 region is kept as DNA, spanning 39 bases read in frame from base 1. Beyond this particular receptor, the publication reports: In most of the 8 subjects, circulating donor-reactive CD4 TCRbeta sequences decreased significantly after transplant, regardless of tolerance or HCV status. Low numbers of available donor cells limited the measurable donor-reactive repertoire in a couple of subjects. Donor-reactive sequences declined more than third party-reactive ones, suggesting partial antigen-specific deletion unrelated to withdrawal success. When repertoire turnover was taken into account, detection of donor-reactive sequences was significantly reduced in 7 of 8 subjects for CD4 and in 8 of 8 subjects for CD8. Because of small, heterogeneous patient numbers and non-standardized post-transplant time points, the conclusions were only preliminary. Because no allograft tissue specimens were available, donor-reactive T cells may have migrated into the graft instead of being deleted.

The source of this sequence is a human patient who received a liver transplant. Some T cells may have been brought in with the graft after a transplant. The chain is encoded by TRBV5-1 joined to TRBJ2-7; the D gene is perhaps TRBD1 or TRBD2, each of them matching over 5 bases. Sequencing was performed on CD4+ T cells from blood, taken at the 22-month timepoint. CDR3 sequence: CASSRDGDYEQYF. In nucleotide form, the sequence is TGCGCCAGCAGCCGGGACGGTGACTACGAGCAGTACTTC.